A selection of T cell receptor beta chains follows, all from one sample in a study of T cell changes during pregnancy in multiple sclerosis. TCRdb keeps only in-frame clones here, not all; method: immunoSEQ multiplex PCR. The sample contains some 87,000 clones, almost 95% of which appear only once. The material sequenced was peripheral blood, taken in the first trimester of pregnancy. The receptor set was obtained from a female donor with multiple sclerosis, enrolled in a pregnancy study. The CDR3 runs from the conserved cysteine through the conserved F or W. A clone size is listed for some rows: how often the clone was seen (once, few, many), or a class if it is expanded.

cdr3_aa clone_size v_call
CASSQENEQYF NA TRBV18
CASSYSGGLTNEKLFF NA TRBV6-5
CASSWGVQNEQFF NA TRBV6-5
CASSPPGLAGTLRAGEQYF NA TRBV18
CASNRGIVANYGYTF NA TRBV28
CSAEAGNTIYF few TRBV29-1
CSVGGAEAFF NA TRBV29-1
CASNFLGAGYTF NA TRBV28
CARSPVDPVAGGGATSGNEQFF NA TRBV7-5
CASRENLSQHF NA TRBV28
CASSLGAGTQYF NA TRBV7-2
CASTPADRRGYEQYF NA TRBV27
CASSLDLWQGGSGYTF NA TRBV7-2
CASSRIGTGDQPQHF NA TRBV5-4
CASSQDASDRYEQYF NA TRBV4-2
CASSQDREVKNIQYF NA TRBV14
CASSELGRANYGYTF NA TRBV2
CASRAGTGGTDEQYF NA TRBV6-1
CASSLGGGNNQPQHF NA TRBV5-1
CASSTGGSGANVLTF NA TRBV28
CASSIRGLNTEAFF NA TRBV19
CASSVQQGAPGSSTDTQYF NA TRBV14
CASSLRVGNTIYF NA TRBV7-2
CASSVEGTGLSGYTF NA TRBV9
CASSPIAGFTYNEQFF NA TRBV28
CASSPNFGGGETQYF NA TRBV27